This TCR beta chain was observed in a study of T cells in Graves' hyperthyroidism and ophthalmopathy. Study results and caveats: Ophthalmopathy and stable hyperthyroidism were told apart by a 13 V-J model. Also found in blood were most expanded thyroid clonotypes above 0.001.

The CDR3 sequence is 13 residues long. V was pared by 4 bases and J by 7 bases, with 6 bases of the junction left unmatched. The germline CDR1 and CDR2 sequences are SGHDT and YYEEEE. Amplification targeted TCR beta CDR3 regions from RNA transcripts. When the TCR CDR3 underwent first-round RT-PCR, the HTBI primer set was used. TCRdb independently ran MiXCR on the multiplex PCR reads; one entry per CDR3 protein. There are 400,000 to 500,000 distinct CDR3 sequences in the sample; roughly 15% occur only once, and roughly 13% lies in the top ten. About this clonotype: The antigen is unknown.

An approximately 10 ml volume of fresh peripheral blood provided the PBMCs. The source is a man aged 18 to 29 with Graves' ophthalmopathy. The chain has TRBV5-6 and TRBJ2-3; 7 nucleotides match TRBD1. The sample taken for sequencing was blood. The DNA of the CDR3 is TGTGCCAGCAGCGTTAGACAGGGCCATACGCAGTATTTT. Encoded protein: CASSVRQGHTQYF.